The 10 T cell receptor beta chains reported below all come from one sample, sequenced in a study of blood T cell repertoires in COVID-19. The data were produced by immunoSEQ multiplex PCR, yet TCRdb's version contains in-frame clones alone and is incomplete. The sample lists around 26,000 clones; over 80% were seen once. Material for sequencing was peripheral blood. Receptors were obtained from a human donor in a cohort sampled during active COVID-19.

The chain joins TRBV7-9 to TRBJ1-3, with D possibly matching TRBD1 (6 bases). The germline V gene encodes CDR1 SEHNR and CDR2 FQNEAQ (reference sequence). V was pared by 1 base and J by 0 bases, with 10 bases between. This CDR3 has 16 residues. CDR3 coding DNA: TGTGCCAGCAGCTTAGTGGGGACAAACTCTGGAAACACCATATATTTT. The encoded protein is CASSLVGTNSGNTIYF.

V is TRBV5-1 and J is TRBJ2-1, with TRBD2 as a possible D gene (5 bases). The CDR3 consists of 15 residues. V was pared by 4 bases and J by 9 bases, with 20 bases between. In germline, CDR1 is SGHRS, CDR2 YFSETQ. CDR3 in amino acids: CASSATSRSGFEQFF. CDR3 sequence (DNA): TGCGCCAGCAGCGCAACTAGTCGGTCAGGTTTTGAGCAGTTCTTC.

The chain recombines TRBV10-1 with TRBJ2-5, with 8 nucleotides matching TRBD2. The CDR3 covers 16 residues. The germline V gene encodes CDR1 WNHNN and CDR2 SYGVQD (reference sequence). Losses at the gene ends were 2 bases for V and 4 bases for J; bases not matched to a gene: 9. The CDR3 DNA reads as TGCGCCAGCAGTGAGGGGCGGGGGGCGAACCGAGAGACCCAGTACTTC. Translation gives CASSEGRGANRETQYF.

The chain joins TRBV4-1 to TRBJ1-2; D unresolved. V was trimmed by 0 bases and J by 4 bases, leaving 12 bases between them. The CDR3 extends over 15 amino acids. Germline V gives CDR1 MGHRA, CDR2 YSYEKL. CDR3 nucleotide sequence: TGCGCCAGCAGCCAAGAGGGCAGTCTTGTCTATGGCTACACCTTC. Its translation is CASSQEGSLVYGYTF.

The chain links TRBV7-2 to TRBJ1-1; D ambiguous. V lost 0 bases, J lost 1 base, and 9 bases lay in between. The length of the CDR3 is 15 residues. Germline CDR1 reads SGHTA; CDR2 reads FQGNSA. CDR3 sequence (DNA): TGTGCCAGCAGCTTAGCGGCGGCACCGAACACTGAAGCTTTCTTT. Amino acids: CASSLAAAPNTEAFF.

The CDR3 spells CASSYYRAGEQFF. The CDR3 DNA follows: TGTGCCAGCAGTTACTACAGGGCGGGTGAGCAGTTCTTC. J is TRBJ2-1 and V is TRBV6-2 or TRBV6-3, with D perhaps matching TRBD1 (6 bases). This CDR3 is built from 13 residues. Looked up from germline, CDR1 is MNHEY and CDR2 is SVGEGT. Trimming removed 1 base from V and 9 bases from J, with 10 bases in between.

This sequence joins TRBV7-7 and TRBJ2-5, with 7 bases aligning to TRBD2. The germline V gene has CDR1 SSHAT and CDR2 FNYEAQ (reference sequence). Trimming cost V 0 bases and J 2 bases; bases outside gene matches: 0. CDR3 length: 14 residues. Here the CDR3 reads CASSLAGGQETQYF. As DNA, the CDR3 is TGTGCCAGCAGCTTAGCGGGGGGGCAAGAGACCCAGTACTTC.

V usage is TRBV14 and J usage is TRBJ1-1; unclear D gene. The CDR3 totals 15 residues. V was cut by 3 bases and J by 1 base, with 12 bases left in between. Germline lookup yields CDR1 SGHDN and CDR2 FVKESK. CDR3 sequence (DNA): TGTGCCAGCAGCCACCTAGGCGTCGGGAACACTGAAGCTTTCTTT. Translated: CASSHLGVGNTEAFF.

The chain combines TRBV5-1 with TRBJ1-4; D gene ambiguous. CDR1 SGHRS and CDR2 YFSETQ come from the germline V gene. The ends were cut back, 4 bases at V and 8 bases at J, with 12 bases in the middle. The CDR3 totals 13 residues. The CDR3 nucleotides are TGCGCCAGCAGCCCTCGACTTGGAGAAAAACTGTTTTTT. It specifies CASSPRLGEKLFF.

The chain combines TRBV19 with TRBJ2-3, with TRBD2 matching over 7 bases. Germline V gene lookup returns CDR1 LNHDA and CDR2 SQIVND (reference sequence). V shed 7 bases and J 5 bases; nucleotides not matched to a gene: 9. The CDR3 runs to 14 residues. CDR3 sequence reads: CASTIAGVKDTQYF. CDR3 in DNA: TGTGCCAGTACCATCGCGGGGGTCAAAGATACGCAGTATTTT.